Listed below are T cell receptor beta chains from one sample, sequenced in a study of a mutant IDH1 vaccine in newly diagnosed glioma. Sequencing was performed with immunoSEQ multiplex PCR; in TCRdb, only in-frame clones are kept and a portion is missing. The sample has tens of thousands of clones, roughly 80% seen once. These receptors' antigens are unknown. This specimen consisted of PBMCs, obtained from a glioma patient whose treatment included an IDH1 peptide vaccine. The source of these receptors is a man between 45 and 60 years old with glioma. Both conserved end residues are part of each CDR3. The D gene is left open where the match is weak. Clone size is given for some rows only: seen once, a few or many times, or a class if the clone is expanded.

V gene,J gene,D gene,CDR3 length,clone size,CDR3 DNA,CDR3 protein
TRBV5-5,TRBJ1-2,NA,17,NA,TGTGCCAGCAGCCATCCATGGGCAGGGAGGTTCTCTTATGGCTACACCTTC,CASSHPWAGRFSYGYTF
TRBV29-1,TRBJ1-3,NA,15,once,TGCAGCGTTGAAGATCAGGGAGGGGCTGGAAACACCATATATTTT,CSVEDQGGAGNTIYF
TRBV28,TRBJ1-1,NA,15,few,TGTGCCAGCAGTTCATATCGGGGTCGGTACACTGAAGCTTTCTTT,CASSSYRGRYTEAFF
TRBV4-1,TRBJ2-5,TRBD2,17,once,TGCGCCAGCTCCTCCCGGGTAGCGGGGGGTCTACAAGAGACCCAGTACTTC,CASSSRVAGGLQETQYF
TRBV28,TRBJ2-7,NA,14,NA,TGTGCCAGCACCCCCGTCTCCAGCTCCTACGAGCAGTACTTC,CASTPVSSSYEQYF
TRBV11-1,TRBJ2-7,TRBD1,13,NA,TGTGCCAGCACCGAGGGCAGGGGGTACGAGCAGTACTTC,CASTEGRGYEQYF
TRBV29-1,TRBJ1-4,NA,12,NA,TGCAGCGCCCGGCGACTTGGGGAAAAACTGTTTTTT,CSARRLGEKLFF
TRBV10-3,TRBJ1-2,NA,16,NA,TGTGCCATCAGTATATTTTCTGGGTCCCAGGAATCTGGCTACACCTTC,CAISIFSGSQESGYTF
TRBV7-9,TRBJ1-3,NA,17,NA,TGTGCCAGCAGCTCCGGCCCCGGGACGGTCTCTGGAAACACCATATATTTT,CASSSGPGTVSGNTIYF
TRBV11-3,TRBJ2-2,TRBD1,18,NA,TGTGCCAGCAGCTTAGATCGTTGGGGGACAGCGAACACCGGGGAGCTGTTTTTT,CASSLDRWGTANTGELFF
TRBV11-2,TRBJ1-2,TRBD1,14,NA,TGTGCCAGCAGCCCCCGGGACAGCTTCTATGGCTACACCTTC,CASSPRDSFYGYTF
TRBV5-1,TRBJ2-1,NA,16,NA,TGCGCCAGCAGCTTCCAGGGTATGCCCTCCCCAGGAGAGCAGTTCTTC,CASSFQGMPSPGEQFF
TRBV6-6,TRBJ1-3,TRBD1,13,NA,TGTGCCAGCAGATTACAGGGGCCGGACACCATATATTTT,CASRLQGPDTIYF
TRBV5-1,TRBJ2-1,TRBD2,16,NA,TGCGCCAGCAGCACAAAACCGCTAGCGGGAGGAATCGAGCAGTTCTTC,CASSTKPLAGGIEQFF
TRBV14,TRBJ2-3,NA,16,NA,TGTGCCAGCAGCCAAGACGGCGGGGTTGTCGCAGATACGCAGTATTTT,CASSQDGGVVADTQYF
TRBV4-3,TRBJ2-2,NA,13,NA,TGCGCCAGCAGCCTCGCAGGGGCCGGGGAGCTGTTTTTT,CASSLAGAGELFF
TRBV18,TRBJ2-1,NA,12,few,TGTGCCAGCTCACCGACACCGCCGGGGCAGTTCTTC,CASSPTPPGQFF
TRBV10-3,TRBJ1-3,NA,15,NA,TGTGCCATCAGTGGGGGAGGCAACACTGGAAACACCATATATTTT,CAISGGGNTGNTIYF
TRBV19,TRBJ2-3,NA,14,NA,TGTGCCAGTACTGAACAGCCCAGCACAGATACGCAGTATTTT,CASTEQPSTDTQYF
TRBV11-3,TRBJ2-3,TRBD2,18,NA,TGTGCCAGCAGCTTAACCGGGACTAGCGGTTCTAGCACAGATACGCAGTATTTT,CASSLTGTSGSSTDTQYF
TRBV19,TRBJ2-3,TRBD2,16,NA,TGTGCCAGTACCACGGGACTAGCGGGGCAAACAGATACGCAGTATTTT,CASTTGLAGQTDTQYF
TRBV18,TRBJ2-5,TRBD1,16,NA,TGTGCCAGCTCACCACCTACAGGGGGCTCGGGAGAGACCCAGTACTTC,CASSPPTGGSGETQYF
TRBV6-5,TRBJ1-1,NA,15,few,TGTGCCAGCAGTAGCGCAGCTTTTTCGAACACTGAAGCTTTCTTT,CASSSAAFSNTEAFF
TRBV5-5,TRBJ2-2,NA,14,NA,TGTGCCAGCAGCTTTGCCGGGGTAGCCGGGGAGCTGTTTTTT,CASSFAGVAGELFF
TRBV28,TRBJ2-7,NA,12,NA,TGTGCCAGCAGTTCAACCGCCTACGAGCAGTACTTC,CASSSTAYEQYF
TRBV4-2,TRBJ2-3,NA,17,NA,TGTGCCAGCAGCCCGTCTAAGGGGATAGCTGGCGGAGATACGCAGTATTTT,CASSPSKGIAGGDTQYF
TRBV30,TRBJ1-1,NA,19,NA,TGTGCCTGGAGTGTTTTAACCTCGGGGAGACTCCAAGGGAACACTGAAGCTTTCTTT,CAWSVLTSGRLQGNTEAFF
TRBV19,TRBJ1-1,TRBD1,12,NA,TGTGCCAGTAGTACGGGGACAGGTGAAGCTTTCTTT,CASSTGTGEAFF
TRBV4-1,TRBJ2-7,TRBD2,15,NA,TGCGCCAGCAGCCAGTTGATCGGACTAGCTTACGAGCAGTACTTC,CASSQLIGLAYEQYF
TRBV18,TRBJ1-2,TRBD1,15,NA,TGTGCCAGCTCACCAAGCGGGGACAGCTACTATGGCTACACCTTC,CASSPSGDSYYGYTF
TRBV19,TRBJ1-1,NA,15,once,TGTGCCAGTAGGACCGACAGGTCGGCGGGCTCTGAAGCTTTCTTT,CASRTDRSAGSEAFF
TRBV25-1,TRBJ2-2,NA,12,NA,TGTGCCAGCCACAAGATCACCGGGGAGCTGTTTTTT,CASHKITGELFF
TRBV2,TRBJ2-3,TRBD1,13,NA,TGTGCCAGCCGGGACAGTATCACAGATACGCAGTATTTT,CASRDSITDTQYF
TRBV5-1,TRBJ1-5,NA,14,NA,TGCGCCAGCAGCTTGGACGGCCCAAATCAGCCCCAGCATTTT,CASSLDGPNQPQHF
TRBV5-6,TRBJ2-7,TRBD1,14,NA,TGTGCCAGCAGCGAACTACAGGGGGCCGACGAGCAGTACTTC,CASSELQGADEQYF
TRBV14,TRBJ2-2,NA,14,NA,TGTGCCAGCAGCCCGCAGGGTAACACCGGGGAGCTGTTTTTT,CASSPQGNTGELFF
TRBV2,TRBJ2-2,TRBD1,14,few,TGTGCCAGCAGTGGACAGGGGGGCACCGGGGAGCTGTTTTTT,CASSGQGGTGELFF
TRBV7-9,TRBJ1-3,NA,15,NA,TGTGCCAGCAGCTTAGCGGAGAGCTCTGGAAACACCATATATTTT,CASSLAESSGNTIYF
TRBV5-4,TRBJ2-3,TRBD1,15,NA,TGTGCCAGCAGCTCGCCGGGACAGAATCGTGATACGCAGTATTTT,CASSSPGQNRDTQYF
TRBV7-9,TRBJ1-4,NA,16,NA,TGTGCCAGCAGCCCCGGAGAGGGGGGTTACGGTGAAAAACTGTTTTTT,CASSPGEGGYGEKLFF
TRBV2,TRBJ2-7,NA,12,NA,TGTGCCAGCTGCCGAGGGGACCACGAGCAGTACTTC,CASCRGDHEQYF
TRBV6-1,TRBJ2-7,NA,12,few,TGTGCCAGCATGGACACCGCCTACGAGCAGTACTTC,CASMDTAYEQYF
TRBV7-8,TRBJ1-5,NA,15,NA,TGTGCCAGCAGCTTAGGGCAGGGGATCGATCAGCCCCAGCATTTT,CASSLGQGIDQPQHF